This TCR beta chain is from a study of cytomegalovirus exposure and HLA in healthy donors. The J segment lost 7 bases and the V segment lost 3 bases, leaving 13 bases of the junction unmatched. CDR3 length: 16 amino acids. The V gene's germline CDR1 is SGHDT and CDR2 YYEEEE. Of note for this clone: Antigen unknown.

Findings and caveats of the study: Earlier results showed most TCR beta V segments being productive about 87% or about 30% of the time. Fewer N-insertions than the roughly 630-donor mean were reportedly shown by an Asian-associated ancestry cluster in a later analysis. Researchers reported that a few CMV-associated chains were confirmed in vitro as CMV antigen-specific. TRBV6-2, TRBV6-3 and some other V segments were unresolvable in 87-base-pair reads.

The primer mix had 60 Vbeta and 13 Jbeta primers. Using immunoSEQ multiplex PCR, the repertoire was profiled, and TCRdb retains in-frame clones only, with some absent. The sample lists approximately 190,000 clones, over 70% seen once, with around 2% in the top ten. Sequenced input: PBMCs. This chain joins TRBV5-6 and TRBJ2-3; 8 nucleotides line up with TRBD2. The receptor was derived from a woman between 18 and 30 years old in good health and CMV-seropositive. CDR3 amino acids: CASSSGGGRALYTQYF. The CDR3 nucleotides are TGTGCCAGCAGCTCCGGCGGGGGGCGTGCTTTGTATACGCAGTATTTT.